Below, one T cell receptor (beta chain) is given with its context. The junction departs from the called germline gene at one end, perhaps through a read error. The data derive from a study of regulatory T cells in long-lasting Graves disease. For TCR beta, libraries came from iRepertoire HTBI primers and Arm-PCR of CDR3 regions. TCRdb re-called the multiplex PCR reads with MiXCR, one entry per CDR3 protein. The sample includes around 510,000 distinct CDR3 sequences, about 20% of them seen just once. As to time point: persistent/refractory GD, antithyroid drugs over 5 years with positive TRAb. Isolated PBMC RNA provided the starting material for the TCR library. This clonotype was obtained from a female donor with Graves disease. Sequences were derived from peripheral blood mononuclear cells (PBMCs), sampled when the disease was refractory, from a patient treated with antithyroid drugs.

CDR3 DNA sequence: TGTGCCAGCTCTCCACCGTCAGGGAGCGATCAGCCCCAGCATTTT. Its protein product is CASSPPSGSDQPQHF. J is TRBJ1-5 and V is TRBV18; a possible D gene is TRBD1 (5 bases). This CDR3 region has 15 residues. CDR1 and CDR2 from the germline V gene are KGHSH and LQKENI.